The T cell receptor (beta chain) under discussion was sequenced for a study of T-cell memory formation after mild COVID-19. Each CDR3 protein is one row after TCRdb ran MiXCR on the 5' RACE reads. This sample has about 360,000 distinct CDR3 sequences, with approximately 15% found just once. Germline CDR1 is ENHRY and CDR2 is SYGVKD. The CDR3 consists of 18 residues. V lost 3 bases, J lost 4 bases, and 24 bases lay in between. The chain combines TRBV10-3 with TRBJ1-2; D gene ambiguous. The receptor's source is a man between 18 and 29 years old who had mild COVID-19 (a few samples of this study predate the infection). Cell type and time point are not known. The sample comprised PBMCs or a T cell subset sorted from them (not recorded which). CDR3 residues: CAISEGLEIRASSYGYTF. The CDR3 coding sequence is TGTGCCATCAGTGAAGGGTTGGAGATTCGAGCCTCTAGCTATGGCTACACCTTC.